The 31 T cell receptor beta chains listed next were all sequenced from one sample in a study of T cell responses to AZD1222 COVID-19 vaccine. Profiling relied on immunoSEQ multiplex PCR, and the TCRdb table lists in-frame clones only, not all of them. The sample records 150,000 to 180,000 clones, 90% being singletons. The sequenced sample was peripheral blood, obtained on day 0 of AZD1222 vaccination. The receptors come from an adult in good health.

The chain employs TRBV11-2 and TRBJ1-1; D unclear. This CDR3 is 14 amino acids long. The germline gives CDR1 SGHAT, CDR2 FQNNGV. Deletions cut 1 base from V and 4 bases from J, with 10 bases between. CDR3 sequence: CASSLGGWSTEAFF. CDR3 sequence (DNA): TGTGCCAGCAGCTTAGGTGGATGGAGCACTGAAGCTTTCTTT.

The genes are TRBV3-1 (or the pseudogene TRBV3-2) and TRBJ1-4, with 10 bases aligning to TRBD1. With V trimmed by 5 bases and J by 5 bases, 11 bases remained unmatched. Germline-derived CDR1 and CDR2 are LGHDT and YNNKEL (reference sequence). CDR3 length: 17 amino acids. The CDR3 DNA reads TGTGCCAGCAGCGAAGTGGGACAGGGGTACCCAAATGAAAAACTGTTTTTT. Amino acids: CASSEVGQGYPNEKLFF.

The chain joins TRBV7-8 to TRBJ2-1; 10 nucleotides line up with TRBD1. CDR3 length equals 19 residues. Trimming cost V 5 bases and J 4 bases; bases outside gene matches: 17. Germline loops: CDR1 SGHVS, CDR2 FQNEAQ. The CDR3 DNA sequence: TGTGCCAGCAGCGATATAGACAGGGGGCGTCGAGGGTTATACAATGAGCAGTTCTTC. This encodes CASSDIDRGRRGLYNEQFF.

The chain has TRBV9 and TRBJ2-1; D uncertain. The CDR3 totals 14 residues. Germline CDR1 and CDR2: SGDLS and YYNGEE. V lost 0 bases and J 4 bases, leaving 8 bases between the germline ends. This chain's CDR3 is CASSVDPSYNEQFF. In DNA, the CDR3 is TGTGCCAGCAGCGTAGATCCTAGTTACAATGAGCAGTTCTTC.

The chain has TRBV19 and TRBJ1-1; D is undetermined. With 8 bases removed from V and 7 bases from J, the gap between germline ends came to 11 bases. CDR3 length: 11 amino acids. Germline CDR1 reads LNHDA; CDR2 reads SQIVND (reference sequence). CDR3 amino acids: CASRKAFEAFF. The CDR3, as DNA: TGTGCCAGTCGGAAGGCTTTTGAAGCTTTCTTT. Using reference TRBV19 and TRBJ1-1 for the parts outside the CDR3, the full variable domain is DGGITQSPKYLFRKEGQNVTLSCEQNLNHDAMYWYRQDPGQGLRLIYYSQIVNDFQKGDIAEGYSVSREKKESFPLTVTSAQKNPTAFYLCASRKAFEAFFGQGTRLTVV.

This chain connects TRBV5-6 to TRBJ2-4, with a weak D call TRBD1 (6 bases). This CDR3 spans 19 amino acids. V was shortened by 0 bases and J by 0 bases, with 19 bases between the two germline ends. The germline V gene has CDR1 SGHDT and CDR2 YYEEEE. CDR3 sequence reads: CASSLVGQGRPLAKNIQYF. The DNA for the CDR3 is TGTGCCAGCAGCTTGGTAGGGCAGGGGCGTCCTCTAGCCAAAAACATTCAGTACTTC.

Only one count was recorded for this clone. V usage is TRBV28 and J usage is TRBJ1-1; unclear D gene. The V gene lost 6 bases and the J gene lost 8 bases, with 22 bases spanning the gap. The CDR3 has 15 amino acids. CDR1 MDHEN and CDR2 SYDVKM come from the germline V gene. CDR3 protein: CASREEGLLGGEAFF. The CDR3 region has the DNA TGTGCCAGCAGAGAAGAGGGCCTTCTAGGAGGCGAAGCTTTCTTT.

The chain links TRBV29-1 to TRBJ1-2; a weak D match, TRBD1 (6 bases). The CDR3 sequence is 13 residues long. Germline assignment: CDR1 SQVTM and CDR2 ANQGSEA. V lost 8 bases to trimming and J lost 4 bases, with 17 bases between them. CDR3 nucleotides: TGCAGCTCCCGACCCCTGGACAGCTATGGCTACACCTTC. This translates into CSSRPLDSYGYTF.

This CDR3 reads CASSQDVFGELFF. The CDR3 region has the DNA TGCGCCAGCAGCCAAGATGTCTTCGGGGAGCTGTTTTTT. J is TRBJ2-2 and V is TRBV4-3; D is unresolved. Germline-derived CDR1 and CDR2 are LGHNA and YSLEER. The V end lost 0 bases, the J end lost 7 bases, and 6 bases lay between the germline ends. The CDR3 is made up of 13 amino acids.

Here the CDR3 reads CASSTDNYGYTF. For the CDR3, the DNA is TGTGCCAGCAGCACAGATAACTATGGCTACACCTTC. The V call is TRBV7-2, the J call TRBJ1-2; D uncertain. V dropped 5 bases and J dropped 1 base, with 5 bases sitting between them. The CDR3 runs to 12 residues. CDR1 and CDR2 (germline): SGHTA, FQGNSA.

The DNA for the CDR3 is TGTGCCAGCAGCTATACCCAGGGGCCCGCGGACACCATATATTTT. Protein sequence: CASSYTQGPADTIYF. The chain links TRBV11-2 to TRBJ1-3; maybe TRBD1 (6 bases). Germline lookup yields CDR1 SGHAT and CDR2 FQNNGV. The CDR3 has 15 residues. V was cut by 4 bases and J by 8 bases, with 18 bases left in between.

This clone turned up a few times. V usage is TRBV10-1 and J usage is TRBJ2-1, with 10 bases identical to TRBD1. V dropped 6 bases and J dropped 0; count of bases not matched to a gene: 8. CDR1 and CDR2 (germline): WNHNN, SYGVQD (reference sequence). The CDR3 has 17 amino acids. The CDR3 is CASRGDRGPSSYNEQFF. For the CDR3, the DNA is TGCGCCAGCAGGGGGGACAGGGGCCCGAGCTCCTACAATGAGCAGTTCTTC.

The rearrangement links TRBV28 to TRBJ2-1, with D possibly being TRBD1 (6 bases). Germline CDR1 and CDR2: MDHEN and SYDVKM. The CDR3 is 13 amino acids. The V end lost 6 bases, the J end lost 9 bases, and 15 bases lay between the germline ends. CDR3 residues: CASSDPGAGEQFF. The CDR3 bases are TGTGCCAGCAGCGACCCAGGGGCGGGTGAGCAGTTCTTC.

J is TRBJ1-1 and V is TRBV9; D is uncertain. V was shortened by 1 base and J by 0 bases, with 10 bases between the two germline ends. Germline V gene sequence: CDR1 SGDLS, CDR2 YYNGEE. The CDR3 length is 15 residues. As DNA, the CDR3 is TGTGCCAGCAGCGTAAGTTCAGAGATGAACACTGAAGCTTTCTTT. Translation: CASSVSSEMNTEAFF.

This chain connects TRBV28 to TRBJ2-3; 7 positions match TRBD1. This CDR3 has 14 residues. The ends lost 7 bases at V and 12 bases at J; junction bases unmatched: 16. CDR1 and CDR2 from the germline V gene are MDHEN and SYDVKM. The CDR3 sequence: CASKGTDSTFYQYF. In nucleotides, the CDR3 is TGTGCCAGCAAGGGGACAGACAGCACATTTTATCAGTATTTT.

Written as DNA, the CDR3 is TGTGCCAGCAGCTTAGAGGCTGGCAATCAGCCCCAGCATTTT. Translating gives CASSLEAGNQPQHF. The J gene is TRBJ1-5, the V gene TRBV7-9; D is undetermined. The CDR3 extends over 14 amino acids. Trimming left V 1 base short and J 2 bases short, with 6 bases between. Germline CDR1 is SEHNR and CDR2 is FQNEAQ (reference sequence).

The genes are TRBV2 and TRBJ1-5; D is unclear. The germline CDR1 and CDR2 sequences are SNHLY and FYNNEI. V was cut by 3 bases and J by 6 bases, with 12 bases left in between. The CDR3 extends over 14 amino acids. CDR3 DNA sequence: TGTGCCAGCAGTGAGCATGGGGAGGCTCAGCCCCAGCATTTT. Protein: CASSEHGEAQPQHF.

The rearrangement uses TRBV11-1 and TRBJ2-2, with TRBD2 identical over 7 bases. V lost 5 bases to trimming and J lost 5 bases; unmatched junction nucleotides: 8. CDR3 length: 15 amino acids. CDR1 SGHAT and CDR2 FQDESV come from the germline V gene (reference sequence). Written as DNA, the CDR3 is TGTGCCAGCAGCCGGATTACGCGGGGGACCGGGGAGCTGTTTTTT. It specifies CASSRITRGTGELFF.

The V and J genes are TRBV7-2 and TRBJ1-1; TRBD1 matches 7 bases. Germline trimming cut 5 bases from V and 8 bases from J; bases unmatched to any gene: 23. The CDR3 runs to 18 residues. Germline lookup yields CDR1 SGHTA and CDR2 FQGNSA. CDR3 protein: CASSHRDSSYPLTKEAFF. As DNA, the CDR3 is TGTGCCAGCAGCCACAGGGACAGTTCCTACCCTCTGACTAAAGAAGCTTTCTTT.

The rearrangement uses TRBV28 and TRBJ1-3, with a tentative D call TRBD1 (6 bases). CDR3 length: 15 residues. CDR1 is MDHEN and CDR2 is SYDVKM in the germline V gene. With 5 bases removed from V and 2 bases from J, the gap between germline ends came to 13 bases. CDR3 nucleotide sequence: TGTGCCAGCAGTCCTCTGGGGGGGCCTGGAAACACCATATATTTT. Protein: CASSPLGGPGNTIYF. The full variable domain, in which reference TRBV28 and TRBJ1-3 provide the parts outside the CDR3, is DVKVTQSSRYLVKRTGEKVFLECVQDMDHENMFWYRQDPGLGLRLIYFSYDVKMKEKGDIPEGYSVSREKKERFSLILESASTNQTSMYLCASSPLGGPGNTIYFGEGSWLTVV.

The V gene is TRBV18, the J gene TRBJ1-1; D unresolved. Germline-derived CDR1 and CDR2 are KGHSH and LQKENI. CDR3 length: 16 residues. V lost 3 bases to trimming and J lost 5 bases, with 19 bases between them. As DNA, the CDR3 is TGTGCCAGCTCACCTGCCCGGACGGAGCCGAGGACTGAAGCTTTCTTT. It is translated as CASSPARTEPRTEAFF.

The chain couples TRBV28 to TRBJ1-6; unclear D gene. The CDR3 has 16 residues. V was shortened by 4 bases and J by 10 bases, with 20 bases between the two germline ends. Germline V gene data show CDR1 as MDHEN and CDR2 as SYDVKM. The CDR3: CASSSDPPRTGSPLHF. CDR3 nucleotide sequence: TGTGCCAGCAGTTCCGACCCCCCCCGGACTGGATCACCCCTCCACTTT.

The chain carries TRBV7-8 and TRBJ2-3; unclear D gene. The V gene lost 4 bases and the J gene lost 1 base, with 9 bases spanning the gap. The CDR3 contains 14 residues. CDR1 SGHVS and CDR2 FQNEAQ come from the germline V gene. The CDR3 reads CASSSDPGTDTQYF. The CDR3 DNA is TGTGCCAGCAGCTCGGACCCCGGCACAGATACGCAGTATTTT.

The DNA of the CDR3 is TGTGCCAGCAGCTTATACAGCGGGAGTTTTGGAGATACGCAGTATTTT. Protein product: CASSLYSGSFGDTQYF. The V gene is TRBV7-9, the J gene TRBJ2-3; 8 nucleotides align to TRBD2. CDR3 length: 16 amino acids. J was trimmed by 5 bases and V by 2 bases; bases with no gene match: 9. The germline V gene has CDR1 SEHNR and CDR2 FQNEAQ (reference sequence).

The chain employs TRBV4-1 and TRBJ1-3, with D possibly matching TRBD1 (6 bases). Germline V lookup: CDR1 MGHRA, CDR2 YSYEKL. The CDR3 extends over 20 amino acids. Between the trimmed V and J ends, which lost 0 bases and 0 bases, there was a span of 21 bases. The CDR3 sequence is CASSQDWGGQVVYSGNTIYF. As DNA, the CDR3 is TGCGCCAGCAGCCAAGACTGGGGGGGGCAGGTGGTATACTCTGGAAACACCATATATTTT.

The chain carries TRBV21-1 and TRBJ2-1; TRBD2, the table's D call, was not compared with the DNA. TRBV21-1 is reported as a pseudogene. The CDR3 spans 15 residues. The CDR3 loop reads CASSKGLNTYNEQFF. The CDR3 region has the DNA TGTGCCAGCAGCAAAGGACTAAATACATACAATGAGCAGTTCTTC.

The V and J genes are TRBV28 and TRBJ1-1; D is possibly TRBD1 (5 bases). This CDR3 has 16 amino acids. Germline values: CDR1 MDHEN, CDR2 SYDVKM. Trimming stripped 3 bases from V and 3 bases from J, with 17 bases between. CDR3 DNA sequence: TGTGCCAGCAGTTTTTCATATTCGCTGGGGGACACTGAAGCTTTCTTT. Protein product: CASSFSYSLGDTEAFF.

The rearrangement uses TRBV9 and TRBJ2-7; the D call may be TRBD1 or TRBD2 (5 bases each). V was cut by 0 bases and J by 2 bases, with 12 bases left in between. The germline V gene encodes CDR1 SGDLS and CDR2 YYNGEE. The CDR3 covers 15 residues. The CDR3: CASSVGDPRTYEQYF. The CDR3 coding sequence is TGTGCCAGCAGCGTAGGGGACCCTAGGACCTACGAGCAGTACTTC.

This chain joins TRBV3-1 (or the pseudogene TRBV3-2) and TRBJ2-7; 8 nucleotides align to TRBD1. The V segment lost 3 bases and the J segment 6 bases; nucleotides outside the gene matches: 16. The CDR3 is 17 amino acids. CDR1 is LGHDT, CDR2 YNNKEL, per germline (reference sequence). The CDR3 DNA sequence: TGTGCCAGCAGCCACCCAATTGGGGGGACAGGAGAGAGCGAGCAGTACTTC. Encoded protein: CASSHPIGGTGESEQYF.

The sample holds one count of this clone. The J gene is TRBJ1-1, the V gene TRBV12-5; possibly TRBD1 for D (5 bases). CDR3 length equals 14 residues. CDR1 and CDR2 from the germline V gene are LGHNT and FRNRAP. V was shortened by 1 base and J by 5 bases, with 11 bases between the two germline ends. This CDR3 is CASGLAQGITEAFF. CDR3 sequence (DNA): TGTGCTAGTGGTTTGGCCCAGGGAATAACTGAAGCTTTCTTT.

The V gene is TRBV6-2 or TRBV6-3, the J gene TRBJ2-1; 7 bases align to TRBD2. The CDR3 has 16 residues. Germline V gives CDR1 MNHEY, CDR2 SVGEGT. V was clipped by 0 bases and J by 1 base; unmatched bases: 3. The CDR3 DNA sequence: TGTGCCAGCAGTTACTCCGCGGGAGTATCCTACAATGAGCAGTTCTTC. This sequence encodes CASSYSAGVSYNEQFF.